This TCR beta chain emerged from a study of shared clonotypes between healthy human individuals. Study results and limitations: Some clonotypes were shared by all four sorted-subset donors, while others were not shared. The non-shared ones had lower generation probabilities than the shared ones.

Sorted-subset replicate PCR reactions contained approximately 190 ng DNA, corresponding to tens of thousands of T cell genomes. The protocol was immunoSEQ multiplex PCR, while the TCRdb copy is restricted to in-frame clones and leaves out a portion. The table includes almost 700,000 clones, 90% to 95% detected once. Positively selected for CCR7, the CD45RO-negative cells used as naive CD8 cells excluded terminally differentiated effector memory CD45RA+ cells. Notes on this clone: Its antigen is not identified.

This CDR3 spans 14 amino acids. Germline V gives CDR1 SNHLY, CDR2 FYNNEI. V was cut by 4 bases and J by 2 bases, with 9 bases left in between. Input material: naive CD8+ T cells sorted from blood. The TCR comes from a man aged 25-45 years in good health. V usage is TRBV2 and J usage is TRBJ1-5, with unresolved D. The CDR3 sequence is CASSVHGGNQPQHF. The CDR3 nucleotides read TGTGCCAGCAGTGTCCACGGGGGCAATCAGCCCCAGCATTTT.